This T cell receptor (beta chain) was captured in a study of T cell changes during pregnancy in multiple sclerosis. The CDR3 runs to 14 residues. V was shortened by 2 bases and J by 3 bases, with 10 bases between the two germline ends. Germline V gene data show CDR1 as MNHEY and CDR2 as SVGAGI. TCRdb keeps only in-frame clones here, not all; method: immunoSEQ multiplex PCR. Of about 74,000 clones listed, around nine tenths are singletons. The V and J genes are TRBV6-5 and TRBJ1-1; maybe TRBD1 (5 bases). The specimen was peripheral blood, collected before pregnancy. This clonotype was sampled from a female donor with multiple sclerosis, enrolled in a pregnancy study. CDR3 in DNA: TGTGCCAGCAGTTACACCGGGGGATACACTGAAGCTTTCTTT. It encodes CASSYTGGYTEAFF.